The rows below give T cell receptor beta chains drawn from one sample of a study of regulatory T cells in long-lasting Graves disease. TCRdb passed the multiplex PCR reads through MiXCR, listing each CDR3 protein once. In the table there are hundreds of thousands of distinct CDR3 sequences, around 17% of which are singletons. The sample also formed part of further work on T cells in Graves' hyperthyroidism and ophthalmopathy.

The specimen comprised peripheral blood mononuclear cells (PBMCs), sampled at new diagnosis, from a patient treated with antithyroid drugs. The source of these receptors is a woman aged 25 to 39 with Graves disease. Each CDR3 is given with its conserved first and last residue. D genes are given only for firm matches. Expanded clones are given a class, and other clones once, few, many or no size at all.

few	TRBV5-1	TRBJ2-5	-	TGCGCCAGCAGCTATCGGTTGCGGCAAGAGACCCAGTACTTC	CASSYRLRQETQYF
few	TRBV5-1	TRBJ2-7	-	TGCGCCAGCAACTTAGCGGAAGCGGGTGAGCAGTACTTC	CASNLAEAGEQYF
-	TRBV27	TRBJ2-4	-	TGTGCCAGCAGCTCCGCGGGATTAGCCAAAAACATTCAGTACTTC	CASSSAGLAKNIQYF
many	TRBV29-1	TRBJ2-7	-	TGCAGCGTTGGAAGATCCGGGACCTACGAGCAGTACTTC	CSVGRSGTYEQYF
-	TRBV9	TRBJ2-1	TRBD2	TGTGCCAGCAGCATAAATAGCGGGAGTCGCAATGAGCAGTTCTTC	CASSINSGSRNEQFF
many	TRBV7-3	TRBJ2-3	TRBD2	TGTGCCAGCAGCTCTAGCGGGATTGTAGATACGCAGTATTTT	CASSSSGIVDTQYF
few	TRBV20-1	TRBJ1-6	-	TGCAGTGCTAGCGGACTCAATTCCTATAATTCACCCCTCCACTTT	CSASGLNSYNSPLHF
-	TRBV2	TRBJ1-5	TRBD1	TGTGCCAGCAGTGAGACAGGGGAGCTCCAGCATTTT	CASSETGELQHF
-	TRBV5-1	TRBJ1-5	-	TGCGCCAGCAGCCCAGAAGGAGGGGAATATCAGCCCCAGCATTTT	CASSPEGGEYQPQHF
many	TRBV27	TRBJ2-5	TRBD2	TGTGCAACCGGGATAGCGGGTCCCCAAGAGACCCAGTACTTC	CATGIAGPQETQYF
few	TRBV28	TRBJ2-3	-	TGTGCCAGCATCGGGCTCACAGATACGCAGTATTTT	CASIGLTDTQYF
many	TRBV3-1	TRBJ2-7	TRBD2	TGTGCCAGCAGCCAAGGAAGCGGGATAGGATCCTACGAGCAGTACTTC	CASSQGSGIGSYEQYF
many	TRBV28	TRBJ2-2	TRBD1	TGTGCCAGCAGCTCAGGACAGGGCGGCACCGGGGAGCTGTTTTTT	CASSSGQGGTGELFF
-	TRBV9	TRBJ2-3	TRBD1	TGTGCCAGCAGCGCGGGACAGGGGGCGTTGACAGATACGCAGTATTTT	CASSAGQGALTDTQYF
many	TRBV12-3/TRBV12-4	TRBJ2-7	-	TGTGCCAGCAGTTCTTTGTGGGGTAGCTCCTACGAGCAGTACTTC	CASSSLWGSSYEQYF
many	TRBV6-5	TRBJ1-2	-	TGTGCCAGCAGTTCCATACTTCGGGGCCCCTATGGCTACACCTTC	CASSSILRGPYGYTF
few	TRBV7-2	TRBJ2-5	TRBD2	TGTGCCAGCAGCTTAGCCATTGGGACTAAAGAGACCCAGTACTTC	CASSLAIGTKETQYF